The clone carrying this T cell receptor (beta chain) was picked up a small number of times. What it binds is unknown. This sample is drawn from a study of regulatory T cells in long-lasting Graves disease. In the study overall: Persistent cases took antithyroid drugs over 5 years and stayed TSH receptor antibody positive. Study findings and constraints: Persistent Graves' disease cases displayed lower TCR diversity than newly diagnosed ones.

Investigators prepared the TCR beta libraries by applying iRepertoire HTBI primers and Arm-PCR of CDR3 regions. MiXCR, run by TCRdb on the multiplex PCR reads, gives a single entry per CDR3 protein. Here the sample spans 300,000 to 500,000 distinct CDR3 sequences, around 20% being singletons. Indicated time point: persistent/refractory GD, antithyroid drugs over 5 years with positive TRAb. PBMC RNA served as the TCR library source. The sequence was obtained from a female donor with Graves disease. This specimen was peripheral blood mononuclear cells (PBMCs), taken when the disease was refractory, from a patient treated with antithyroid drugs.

The CDR3 sequence: CASRQGRASETQYF. The CDR3 coding sequence is TGCGCCAGCAGGCAGGGCAGGGCGTCGGAGACCCAGTACTTC. The J gene is TRBJ2-5, the V gene TRBV5-1, with D possibly matching TRBD1 (5 bases). The length of the CDR3 is 14 residues. Deletions cut 5 bases from V and 5 bases from J, with 16 bases between. Germline V gene data show CDR1 as SGHRS and CDR2 as YFSETQ.